The present entry profiles one TCR beta chain with its context. Its antigen is currently unknown. This entry is derived from a study of cytomegalovirus exposure and HLA in healthy donors. Samples came from healthy bone marrow donors. Deletions cut 4 bases from V and 4 bases from J, with 16 bases between. Germline V lookup: CDR1 SGHVS, CDR2 FQNEAQ. The CDR3 spans 15 residues. Vbeta (60) and Jbeta (13) primers were used in the PCR. The repertoire was sequenced with immunoSEQ multiplex PCR; TCRdb's copy has only in-frame clones and lacks some. The sample contains about 140,000 clones, around a tenth of which appear only once. Study-level results: In a later analysis, a missense DCLRE1C variant was linked to TCR beta V- and J-gene trimming. Per a later analysis, HLA-associated TCR beta chains showed more clonal expansion than other, equally common TCR beta chains.

The sequenced material came from PBMCs. The clonotype was recovered from a male donor in good health and CMV-seronegative. This sequence joins TRBV7-8 and TRBJ1-2; no definite D call. CDR3 sequence reads: CASSSDYAGFYGYTF. For the CDR3, the DNA is TGTGCCAGCAGCTCGGATTACGCAGGATTCTATGGCTACACCTTC.